The source of this T cell receptor (beta chain) is a study of T-cell memory formation after mild COVID-19. The V end was cut by 0 bases, the J end by 10 bases, with 13 bases between. The CDR3 runs 14 residues. In germline, CDR1 is LGHDT, CDR2 YNNKEL (reference sequence). Amplification by 5'RACE using constant-segment primers produced TCR alpha and TCR beta cDNA libraries that carried sample barcodes and UMIs. TCRdb reprocessed the 5' RACE reads via MiXCR and lists one record per CDR3 protein. The sample shows about 560,000 distinct CDR3 sequences, less than 25% of them seen only once. The chain has TRBV3-1 and TRBJ2-4; D is possibly TRBD2 (5 bases). This TCR came from an adult woman who had mild COVID-19 (a few samples of this study predate the infection). Cell type and time point are not known. The sequencing sample was made of PBMCs or a T cell subset sorted from them (not recorded which). The CDR3 nucleotides are TGTGCCAGCAGCCAAGATAGTGGAGGCCCAATTCAGTACTTC. Translating gives CASSQDSGGPIQYF.